A selection of T cell receptor beta chains follows, all from one sample in a study of shared T cell receptors in the human thymus. Produced via immunoSEQ multiplex PCR; TCRdb's table is partial and in-frame only. The table records about 610,000 clones, approximately 88% of them present only once. These data also formed part of another study, on human thymus T cells.

The sequenced sample was thymocytes. These receptors all come from a boy younger than two with a congenital heart defect. The conserved cysteine and the conserved F or W are not part of the CDR3 here.

v_gene: TRBV4-1
CDR3aa: ASSQDPAGTTDTQY

v_gene: TRBV29-1
CDR3aa: SVVAVPTGVSGTPISSSYNEQF

v_gene: TRBV4-2
CDR3aa: ASSQRLAGVYEQY

v_gene: TRBV7-2
CDR3aa: ASSLGILAGRGGAYEQY

v_gene: TRBV2
CDR3aa: ASSEKPPPTGPGNTIY

v_gene: TRBV7-7
CDR3aa: ASSLDRNTEAF

v_gene: TRBV11-2
CDR3aa: ASSLRRGRNTIY

v_gene: TRBV9
CDR3aa: ASSAGANTGELF

v_gene: TRBV12-5
CDR3aa: ASGLVLGGRNGYT

v_gene: TRBV4-1
CDR3aa: ASSPGREGTDTQY